This entry features one T cell receptor (beta chain) sequence. The data are from a study of brain T cells in children with intractable seizures. Sequencing was limited to surgery cases with top T cell transcript signatures in brain tissue. The protocol was immunoSEQ multiplex PCR, while the TCRdb copy is restricted to in-frame clones and leaves out a portion. This sample has about 7,800 clones, with roughly 73% found just once. J lost 4 bases, V lost 4 bases, and 10 bases had no gene match. The V gene's germline CDR1 is MNHNS and CDR2 SASEGT. The CDR3 runs to 16 residues. The chain links TRBV6-1 to TRBJ2-7; 10 bases are shared with TRBD1. The starting material was resected brain tissue, obtained at surgery. The receptor was derived from a boy under two years old with tuberous sclerosis and intractable seizures. In DNA, the CDR3 is TGTGCCAGCAGTGTATCACCTCCGGGACAGGGGTACGAGCAGTACTTC. Translating gives CASSVSPPGQGYEQYF.